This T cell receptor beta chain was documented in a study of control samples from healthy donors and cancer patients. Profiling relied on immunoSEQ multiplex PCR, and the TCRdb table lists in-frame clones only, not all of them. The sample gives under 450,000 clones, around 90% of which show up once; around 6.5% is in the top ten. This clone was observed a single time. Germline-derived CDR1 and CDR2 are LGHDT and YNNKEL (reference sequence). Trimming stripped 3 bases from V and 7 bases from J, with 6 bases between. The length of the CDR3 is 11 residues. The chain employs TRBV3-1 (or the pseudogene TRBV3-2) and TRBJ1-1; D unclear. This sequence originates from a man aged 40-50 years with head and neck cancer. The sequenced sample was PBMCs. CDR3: CASSHTFEAFF. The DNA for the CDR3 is TGTGCCAGCAGCCATACGTTTGAAGCTTTCTTT.